The clone carrying this T cell receptor beta chain was seen a handful of times. Its antigen is undetermined. The sample originates from a study of cytomegalovirus exposure and HLA in healthy donors. The study's findings and limits: A later analysis reportedly found fewer N-insertions in an Asian-associated ancestry cluster than the approximately 730-donor mean. Reportedly, diagnosis of cytomegalovirus status by the classifier showed high specificity and sensitivity.

PCR was performed using 60 Vbeta and 13 Jbeta primers. Profiling relied on immunoSEQ multiplex PCR, and the TCRdb table lists in-frame clones only, not all of them. This sample has about 120,000 clones, with over 60% found just once. The CDR3 covers 14 residues. In germline, CDR1 is SGHRS, CDR2 YFSETQ. Trimming took off 1 base at V and 4 bases at J, with 9 bases between the two ends. The sequence was collected from a man younger than 40 in good health and CMV-seropositive. The sequencing sample was made of PBMCs. This chain connects TRBV5-1 to TRBJ2-1, with D perhaps matching TRBD2 (6 bases). CDR3 DNA: TGCGCCAGCAGCTTGCTGGAGGGTTACAATGAGCAGTTCTTC. Its translation: CASSLLEGYNEQFF.